This T cell receptor beta chain was observed in a study of identical twins. V was clipped by 5 bases and J by 3 bases; unmatched bases: 5. Germline CDR1 KGHDR, CDR2 SFDVKD. The CDR3 has 15 residues. TCRdb re-derived calls from the 5' RACE reads in MiXCR, one entry per CDR3 protein. Of 1.5 million to 2 million distinct CDR3 sequences detected, about 32% appear once; the ten largest clones hold approximately 0.29%. The sample comprised cord blood. This clonotype was sampled from a newborn girl in good health. V gene TRBV24-1 combines with J gene TRBJ2-7, with TRBD1 identical over 11 bases. The CDR3 loop is CATSGRTGGFYEQYF. CDR3 bases: TGTGCCACCAGTGGTCGGACAGGGGGCTTCTACGAGCAGTACTTC.